This T cell receptor (beta chain) is drawn from a study of cytomegalovirus exposure and HLA in healthy donors. Study-wide points: A later analysis showed HLA-associated TCR beta chains outstripping equally common others in clonal expansion. A list of 150 to 200 TCR beta chains associated with cytomegalovirus was given.

Use of 60 Vbeta and 13 Jbeta primers characterized the PCR. This table comes from immunoSEQ multiplex PCR, and its TCRdb copy is limited to in-frame clones, with some not included. The sample includes approximately 80,000 clones, around four fifths seen only once; the top ten take roughly 2.5%. Concerning this clone: Its specificity is unknown.

The germline V gene has CDR1 MNHNY and CDR2 SVGAGI (reference sequence). V was clipped by 0 bases and J by 3 bases; unmatched bases: 5. CDR3 length: 16 residues. The V and J genes are TRBV6-6 and TRBJ2-7; TRBD2 agrees at 10 bases. The source of this sequence is a male donor in good health and CMV-seropositive. What was sequenced was PBMCs. The chain's CDR3 is CASSYSTTSGIYEQYF. CDR3 nucleotide sequence: TGTGCCAGCAGTTACTCGACCACTAGCGGGATCTACGAGCAGTACTTC.